There are many counts of the clone carrying this TCR beta chain. A 5'RACE template-switching step, the method used to make TCR cDNA, added a universal primer site and UMIs. MiXCR was run by TCRdb on the 5' RACE reads, yielding one entry per CDR3 protein. The sample has hundreds of thousands of distinct CDR3 sequences, 15% to 20% seen once. These data belong to a study of T cells after yellow fever vaccination. The CDR3 has 14 residues. The V and J ends lost 1 base and 1 base respectively, with 6 bases between them. Germline CDR1 is LNHNV and CDR2 is YYDKDF (reference sequence). The clonotype originates from a man aged 25-40 years who received the YFV17D yellow fever vaccine. The chain joins TRBV15 to TRBJ2-3; D remains ambiguous. The input for sequencing was PBMCs, taken 15 days after the yellow fever booster vaccination. CDR3: CATSRGPGTDTQYF. As DNA, the CDR3 is TGTGCCACCAGCAGAGGTCCGGGCACAGATACGCAGTATTTT.